This T cell receptor beta chain was profiled in a study of T cell repertoires in cytomegalovirus infection. Study-level information: In the study, CMV epitopes included recently identified HLA-C-restricted and well-studied HLA-B-restricted ones. Study-wide results and limits: The study found HLA-C-restricted CMV-specific TCR beta clonotypes dominating the ex vivo response.

TCRdb used MiXCR to reprocess the reads, holding one entry per CDR3 protein. This table has approximately 110,000 distinct CDR3 sequences, approximately 30% appearing once. The CDR3 length is 14 residues. The germline V gene encodes CDR1 LNHDA and CDR2 SQIVND (reference sequence). Deletions cut 3 bases from V and 5 bases from J, with 11 bases between. This clonotype appeared a few times. Its antigen is not known. V is TRBV19 and J is TRBJ1-5; D unclear. The origin of this receptor is a human donor in good health (CMV status not recorded). Some clones in this sample may be carry-over from other donors' samples. Sequenced material: CD8+ T cells from cultured PBMCs, taken from culture after CMV antigen stimulation. CDR3 sequence: CASSIFRSYQPQHF. The CDR3 coding sequence is TGTGCCAGTAGTATTTTCCGGAGCTATCAGCCCCAGCATTTT.